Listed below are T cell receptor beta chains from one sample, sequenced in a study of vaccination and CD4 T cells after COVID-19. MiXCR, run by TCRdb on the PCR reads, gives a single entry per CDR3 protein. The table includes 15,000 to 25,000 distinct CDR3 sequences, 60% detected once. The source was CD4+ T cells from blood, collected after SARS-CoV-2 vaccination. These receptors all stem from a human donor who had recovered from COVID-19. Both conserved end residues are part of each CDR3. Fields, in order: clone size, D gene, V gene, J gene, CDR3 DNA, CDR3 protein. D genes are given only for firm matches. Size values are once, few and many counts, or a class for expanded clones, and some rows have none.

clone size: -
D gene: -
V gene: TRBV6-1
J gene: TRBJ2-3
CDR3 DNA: TGTGCCAGCGGCCCTAGGGGTACAGATACGCAGTATTTT
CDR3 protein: CASGPRGTDTQYF

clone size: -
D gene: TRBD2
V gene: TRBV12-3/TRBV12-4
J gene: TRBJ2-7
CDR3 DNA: TGTGCCAGCAGTCGAGGGGGGGGTAGCGGGACCGAGCAGTACTTC
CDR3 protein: CASSRGGGSGTEQYF

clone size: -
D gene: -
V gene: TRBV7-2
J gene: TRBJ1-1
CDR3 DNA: TGTGCCAGCAGCTTAGACAGGGTAGGCGCTGAAGCTTTCTTT
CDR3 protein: CASSLDRVGAEAFF

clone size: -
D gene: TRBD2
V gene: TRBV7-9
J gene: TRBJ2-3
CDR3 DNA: TGTGCCAGCAGCTTTCTTACTAGCGCGGGTGGATCCACAGATACGCAGTATTTT
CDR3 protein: CASSFLTSAGGSTDTQYF

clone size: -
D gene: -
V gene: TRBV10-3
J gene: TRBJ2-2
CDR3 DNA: TGTGCCATCAGCGGTACGGACACCGGGGAGCTGTTTTTT
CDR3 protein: CAISGTDTGELFF

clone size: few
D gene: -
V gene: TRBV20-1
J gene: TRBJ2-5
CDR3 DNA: TGCAGTGCTAGTACAGGAGGGCCAGTAAAGACCCAGTACTTC
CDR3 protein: CSASTGGPVKTQYF

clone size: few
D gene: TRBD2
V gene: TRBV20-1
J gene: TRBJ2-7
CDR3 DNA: TGCAGTGCTAGCGGCCTAGCGGGAGTTTCGTACGAGCAGTACTTC
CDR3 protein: CSASGLAGVSYEQYF

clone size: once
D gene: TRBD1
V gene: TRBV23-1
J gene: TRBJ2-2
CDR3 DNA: TGCGCCGTAGACAGGGGAAACACCGGGGAGCTGTTTTTT
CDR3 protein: CAVDRGNTGELFF

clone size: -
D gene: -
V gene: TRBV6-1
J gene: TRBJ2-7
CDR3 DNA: TGTGCCAGCAGGCGGGACACCCGGTACGAGCAGTACTTC
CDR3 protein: CASRRDTRYEQYF

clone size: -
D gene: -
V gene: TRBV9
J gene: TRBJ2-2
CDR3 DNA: TGTGCCAGCAGCGTAGTCTCCTCGGCCGGGGAGCTGTTTTTT
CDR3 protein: CASSVVSSAGELFF

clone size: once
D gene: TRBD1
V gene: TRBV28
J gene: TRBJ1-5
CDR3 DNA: TGTGCCAGCAGTTTACTTGGCAGGGGGCTAGTTATCAATCAGCCCCAGCATTTT
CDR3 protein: CASSLLGRGLVINQPQHF

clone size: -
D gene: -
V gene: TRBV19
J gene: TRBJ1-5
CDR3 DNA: TGTGCCAGTAGTATAAGGCAACAGCCCCAGCATTTT
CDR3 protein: CASSIRQQPQHF

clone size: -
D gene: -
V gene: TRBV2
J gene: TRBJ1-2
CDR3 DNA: TGTGCCAGCAGTGATCAGCTGTGGGCCTATGGCTACACCTTC
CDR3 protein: CASSDQLWAYGYTF

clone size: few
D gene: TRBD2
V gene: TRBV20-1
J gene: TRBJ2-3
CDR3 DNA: TGCAGTGCCACGGGGGGGCACGGCCACACAGATACGCAGTATTTT
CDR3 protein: CSATGGHGHTDTQYF

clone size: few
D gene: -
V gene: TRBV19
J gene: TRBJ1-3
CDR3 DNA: TGTGCCAGTAGTACCGTCGGGATGGACTCTGGAAACACCATATATTTT
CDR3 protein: CASSTVGMDSGNTIYF

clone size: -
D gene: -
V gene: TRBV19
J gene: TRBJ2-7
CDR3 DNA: TGTGCCACCATGTCTGGACAGTCCTACGAGCAGTACTTC
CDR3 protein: CATMSGQSYEQYF

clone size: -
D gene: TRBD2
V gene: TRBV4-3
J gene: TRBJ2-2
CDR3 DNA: TGCGCCAGCAGCCAAGAATTAGCGGGAGGGCGGTCCGGGGAGCTGTTTTTT
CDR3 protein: CASSQELAGGRSGELFF

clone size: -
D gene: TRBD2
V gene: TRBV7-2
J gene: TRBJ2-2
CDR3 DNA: TGTGCCAGCAGCGTCTCCGGGACTAGTGGGTCCGGGGAGCTGTTTTTT
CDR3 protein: CASSVSGTSGSGELFF

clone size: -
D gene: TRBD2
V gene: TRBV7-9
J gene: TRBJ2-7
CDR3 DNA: TGTGCCAGCAGCCGTAGCGGGAGGGACTCCTACGAGCAGTACTTC
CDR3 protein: CASSRSGRDSYEQYF

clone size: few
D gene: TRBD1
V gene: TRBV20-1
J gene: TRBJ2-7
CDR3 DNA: TGCAGTGTGGGGGACAGGCAATCCTACGAGCAGTACTTC
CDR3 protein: CSVGDRQSYEQYF

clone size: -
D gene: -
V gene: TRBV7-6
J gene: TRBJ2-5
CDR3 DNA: TGTGCCAGCAGCTCGCCCAACCATGCGGAGACCCAGTACTTC
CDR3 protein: CASSSPNHAETQYF

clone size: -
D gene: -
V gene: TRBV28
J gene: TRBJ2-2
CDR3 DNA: TGTGCCAGCAGATACCAGAACACCGGGGAGCTGTTTTTT
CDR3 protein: CASRYQNTGELFF

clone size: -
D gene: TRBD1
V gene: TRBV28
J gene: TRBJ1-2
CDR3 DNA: TGTGCCAGCAGTCTAGGACAGGGGGCGGAAAATGGCTACACCTTC
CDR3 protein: CASSLGQGAENGYTF

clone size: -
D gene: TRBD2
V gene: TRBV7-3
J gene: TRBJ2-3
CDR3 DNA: TGTGCCAGCAGCTTTCGCGGGGGGGCCACAGATACGCAGTATTTT
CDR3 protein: CASSFRGGATDTQYF

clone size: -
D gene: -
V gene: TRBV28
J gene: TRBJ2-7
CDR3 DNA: TGTGCCAGTGGGTTGAGGCCTGTGTACGAGCAGTACTTC
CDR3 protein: CASGLRPVYEQYF

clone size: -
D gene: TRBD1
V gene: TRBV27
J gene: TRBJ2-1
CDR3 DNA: TGTGCCAGCAGCGCCATGGGACAGGGTAGTAATGAGCAGTTCTTC
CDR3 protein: CASSAMGQGSNEQFF

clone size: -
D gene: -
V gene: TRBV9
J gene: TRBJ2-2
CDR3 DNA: TGTGCCAGCAGCGTAGTCGGGGCAGGGAGTCCCGGGGAGCTGTTTTTT
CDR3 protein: CASSVVGAGSPGELFF

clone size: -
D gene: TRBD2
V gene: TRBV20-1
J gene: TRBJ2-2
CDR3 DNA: TGCAGTGCTAGCCTAGCGGGGTTCACCGGGGAGCTGTTTTTT
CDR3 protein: CSASLAGFTGELFF

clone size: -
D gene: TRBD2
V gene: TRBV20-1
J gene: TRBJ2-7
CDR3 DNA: TGCAGTGCCCCTCCGACTAGCGGGCCCTACGAGCAGTACTTC
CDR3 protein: CSAPPTSGPYEQYF

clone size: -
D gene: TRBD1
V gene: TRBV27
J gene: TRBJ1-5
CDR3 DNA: TGTGCCAGCAGTTTATTGGCAGGGGGGAGCAATCAGCCCCAGCATTTT
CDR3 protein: CASSLLAGGSNQPQHF

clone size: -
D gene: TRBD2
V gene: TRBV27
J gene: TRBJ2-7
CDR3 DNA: TGTGCCAGCAGTTTTAACGAGGGAGGGAGGTACGAGCAGTACTTC
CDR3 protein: CASSFNEGGRYEQYF

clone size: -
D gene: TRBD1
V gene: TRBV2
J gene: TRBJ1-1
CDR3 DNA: TGTGCCAGCAGTGAGTTCGCAGGGGGTAACACTGAAGCTTTCTTT
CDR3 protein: CASSEFAGGNTEAFF

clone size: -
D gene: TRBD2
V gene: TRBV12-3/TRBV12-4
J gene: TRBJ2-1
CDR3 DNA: TGTGCCAGCAGAGGGACTAGCGGGAGTTTCAATGAGCAGTTCTTC
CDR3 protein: CASRGTSGSFNEQFF

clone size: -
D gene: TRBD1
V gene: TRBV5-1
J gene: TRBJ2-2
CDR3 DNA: TGCGCCAGCAGCTGGACAGGGGGGGGCACCGGGGAGCTGTTTTTT
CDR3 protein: CASSWTGGGTGELFF

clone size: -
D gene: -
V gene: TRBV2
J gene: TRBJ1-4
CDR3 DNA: TGTGCCAGCAGTGAGGGCAGGGGTCCCAATGAAAAACTGTTTTTT
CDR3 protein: CASSEGRGPNEKLFF

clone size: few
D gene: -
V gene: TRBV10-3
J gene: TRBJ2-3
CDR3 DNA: TGTGCCATCAGTGAGTCAAAAGATTTTTGGAATACGGATACGCAGTATTTT
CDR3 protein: CAISESKDFWNTDTQYF

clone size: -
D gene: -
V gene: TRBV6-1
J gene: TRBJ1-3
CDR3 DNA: TGTGCCACCACCCTCTCTGGCGACTCTGGAAACACCATATATTTT
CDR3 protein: CATTLSGDSGNTIYF

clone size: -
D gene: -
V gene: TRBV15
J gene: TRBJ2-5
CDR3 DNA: TGTGCCACCAGCAGAGATCAAGGGGGGCTGGGGGAGACCCAGTACTTC
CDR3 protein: CATSRDQGGLGETQYF

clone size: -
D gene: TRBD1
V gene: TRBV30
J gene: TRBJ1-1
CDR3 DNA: TGTGCCTGGAGTGTGCCAGGGGGAATGAACACTGAAGCTTTCTTT
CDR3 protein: CAWSVPGGMNTEAFF

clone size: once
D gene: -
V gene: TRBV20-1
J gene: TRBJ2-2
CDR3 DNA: TGCAGTGCCGTCGAGAGGCGCACGAACACCGGGGAGCTGTTTTTT
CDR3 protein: CSAVERRTNTGELFF

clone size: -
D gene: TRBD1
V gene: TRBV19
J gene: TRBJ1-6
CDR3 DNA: TGTGCCAGTGGACAGGCCGCCGGATCACCCCTCCACTTT
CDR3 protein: CASGQAAGSPLHF

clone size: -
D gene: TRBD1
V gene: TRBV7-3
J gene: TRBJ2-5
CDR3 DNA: TGTGCCAGCAGCCAGGGCGGACAGGGTACGACCCAGTACTTC
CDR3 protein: CASSQGGQGTTQYF

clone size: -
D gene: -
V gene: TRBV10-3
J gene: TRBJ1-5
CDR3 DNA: TGTGCCATCAGGGACAGCAATCAGCCCCAGCATTTT
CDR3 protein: CAIRDSNQPQHF

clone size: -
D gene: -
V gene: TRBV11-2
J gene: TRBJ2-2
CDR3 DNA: TGTGCCAGCAGCTTAGTGGGGTCCTCGACCGGGGAGCTGTTTTTT
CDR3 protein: CASSLVGSSTGELFF

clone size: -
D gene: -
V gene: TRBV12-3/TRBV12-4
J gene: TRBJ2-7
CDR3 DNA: TGTGCCAGCAGTGTTCACTACGAGCAGTACTTC
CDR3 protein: CASSVHYEQYF

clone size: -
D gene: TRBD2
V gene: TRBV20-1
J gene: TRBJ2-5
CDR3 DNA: TGCAGTGCGAGGACTAGCAATGTTGGGATACCAGAGACCCAGTACTTC
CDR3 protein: CSARTSNVGIPETQYF

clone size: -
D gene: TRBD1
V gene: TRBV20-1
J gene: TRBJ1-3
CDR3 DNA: TGCAGTGCCGTCAGGGGGGACACCATATATTTT
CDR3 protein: CSAVRGDTIYF

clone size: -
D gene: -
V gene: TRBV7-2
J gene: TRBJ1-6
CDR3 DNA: TGTGCCAGCAGCTTCCGGACTAATTCACCCCTCCACTTT
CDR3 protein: CASSFRTNSPLHF

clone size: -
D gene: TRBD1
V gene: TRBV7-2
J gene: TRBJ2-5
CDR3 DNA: TGTGCCAGCAGCTTAGCGGACAGGGGGAAACGGATTTTCCAAGAGACCCAGTACTTC
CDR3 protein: CASSLADRGKRIFQETQYF

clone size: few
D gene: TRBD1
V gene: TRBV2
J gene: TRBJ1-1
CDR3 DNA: TGTGCCAGCAGGCGGGACAGTAGTTTGGCTTTCTTT
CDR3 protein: CASRRDSSLAFF

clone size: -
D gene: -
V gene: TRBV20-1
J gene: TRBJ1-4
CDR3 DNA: TGCAGTGCCGCGGGAGGGGGGCGAAATGAAAAACTGTTTTTT
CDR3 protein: CSAAGGGRNEKLFF

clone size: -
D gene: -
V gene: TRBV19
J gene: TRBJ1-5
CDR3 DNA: TGTGCCAGTAGTGCCAGTAATAATCAGCCCCAGCATTTT
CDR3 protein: CASSASNNQPQHF

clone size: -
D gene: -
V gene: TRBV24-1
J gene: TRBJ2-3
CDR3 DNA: TGTGCCACCAGTGGGGCGCCTAGCACAGATACGCAGTATTTT
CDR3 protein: CATSGAPSTDTQYF

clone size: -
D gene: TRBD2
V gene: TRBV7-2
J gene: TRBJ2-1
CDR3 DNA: TGTGCCAGCAGCCCTAATAGCGGGAACTTATTCAATGAGCAGTTCTTC
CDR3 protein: CASSPNSGNLFNEQFF

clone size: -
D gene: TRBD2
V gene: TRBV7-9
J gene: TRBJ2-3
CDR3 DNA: TGTGCCAGCAGCCCTAGCGGGAGGGTATCAGATACGCAGTATTTT
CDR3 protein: CASSPSGRVSDTQYF

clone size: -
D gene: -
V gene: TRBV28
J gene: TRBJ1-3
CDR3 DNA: TGTGCCAGCAGACAACACGGGTCTGGAAACACCATATATTTT
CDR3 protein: CASRQHGSGNTIYF

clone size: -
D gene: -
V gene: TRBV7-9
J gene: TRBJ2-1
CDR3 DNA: TGTGCCAGCAGCTTAATCGGTCGCTCGCTAGAGCAGTTCTTC
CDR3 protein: CASSLIGRSLEQFF

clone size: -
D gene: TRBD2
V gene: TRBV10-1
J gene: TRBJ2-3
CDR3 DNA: TGCGCCAGCAGTGGTTGGCGGGAGAGAGACACAGATACGCAGTATTTT
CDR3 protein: CASSGWRERDTDTQYF

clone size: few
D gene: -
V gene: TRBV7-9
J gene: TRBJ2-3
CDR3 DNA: TGTGCCAGCAGCTTAGTCGGATCAGATACGCAGTATTTT
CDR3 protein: CASSLVGSDTQYF

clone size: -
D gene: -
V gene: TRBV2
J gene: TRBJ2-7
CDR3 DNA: TGTGCCAGCAGTGACGGGCAGATCGCCTCCTACGAGCAGTACTTC
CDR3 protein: CASSDGQIASYEQYF